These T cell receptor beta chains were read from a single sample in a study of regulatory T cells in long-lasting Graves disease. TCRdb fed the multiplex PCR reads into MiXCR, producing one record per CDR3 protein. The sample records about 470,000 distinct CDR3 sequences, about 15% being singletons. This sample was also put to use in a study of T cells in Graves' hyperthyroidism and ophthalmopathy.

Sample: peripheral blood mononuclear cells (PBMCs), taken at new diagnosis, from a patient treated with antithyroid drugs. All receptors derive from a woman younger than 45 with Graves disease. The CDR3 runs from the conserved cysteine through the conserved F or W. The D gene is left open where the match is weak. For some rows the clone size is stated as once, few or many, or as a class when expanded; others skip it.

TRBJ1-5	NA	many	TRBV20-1	CSASSLELLRQPQHF	TGCAGTGCTAGCTCCTTGGAGCTACTACGGCAGCCCCAGCATTTT
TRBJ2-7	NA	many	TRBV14	CASSQASARLYF	TGTGCCAGCAGCCAAGCGTCCGCGCGTTTGTACTTC
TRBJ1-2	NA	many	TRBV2	CASRGDRNMGYGYTF	TGTGCCAGCAGAGGGGACCGAAACATGGGCTATGGCTACACCTTC
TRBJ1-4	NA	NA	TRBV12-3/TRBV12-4	CASHGGVGEKLFF	TGTGCCAGCCACGGAGGGGTTGGCGAAAAACTGTTTTTT
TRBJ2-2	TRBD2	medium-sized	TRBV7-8	CASSSPIGLAGEQEAGELFF	TGTGCCAGCAGCTCCCCTATAGGACTAGCGGGAGAACAGGAGGCCGGGGAGCTGTTTTTT
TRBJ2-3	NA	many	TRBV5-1	CASSLSPESTDTQYF	TGCGCCAGCAGCCTTAGCCCGGAAAGCACAGATACGCAGTATTTT
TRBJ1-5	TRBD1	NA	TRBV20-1	CSARDPQGGYQPQHF	TGCAGTGCTAGAGATCCTCAGGGGGGCTATCAGCCCCAGCATTTT
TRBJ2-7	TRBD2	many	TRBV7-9	CASSHLPTSGNYEQYF	TGTGCCAGCAGCCACCTCCCCACTAGCGGAAACTACGAGCAGTACTTC
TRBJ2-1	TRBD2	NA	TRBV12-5	CASGLRLAGSAGNEQFF	TGTGCTAGTGGTTTACGTCTAGCGGGTTCCGCCGGGAATGAGCAGTTCTTC
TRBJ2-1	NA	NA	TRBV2	CASILDPGGEQYF	NA
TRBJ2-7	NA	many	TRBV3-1	CASSQELASEQYF	TGTGCCAGCAGCCAAGAACTAGCATCCGAGCAGTACTTC
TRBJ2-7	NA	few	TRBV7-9	CASSLRGQSSYEQYF	TGTGCCAGCAGCTTACGAGGGCAGAGCTCCTACGAGCAGTACTTC
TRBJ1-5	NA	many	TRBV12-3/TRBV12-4	CASSSTNQPQHF	TGTGCCAGCAGCAGTACCAATCAGCCCCAGCATTTT
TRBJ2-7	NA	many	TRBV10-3	CAISERGVEQYF	TGTGCCATCAGTGAAAGAGGGGTCGAGCAGTACTTC
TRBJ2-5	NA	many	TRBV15	CATSRGAGEWQETQYF	TGTGCCACCAGCAGAGGGGCAGGGGAATGGCAAGAGACCCAGTACTTC
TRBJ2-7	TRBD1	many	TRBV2	CASSDRWGQGDEQYF	TGTGCCAGCAGTGATAGGTGGGGACAGGGGGACGAGCAGTACTTC
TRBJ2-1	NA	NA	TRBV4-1	CASSQTGQQFF	TGCGCCAGCAGCCAAACAGGGCAGCAGTTCTTC
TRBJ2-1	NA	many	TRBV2	CASSEQVFSYNEQFF	TGTGCCAGCAGTGAGCAGGTTTTCTCCTACAATGAGCAGTTCTTC
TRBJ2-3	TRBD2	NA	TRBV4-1	CASSQAIGGGTDTQYF	TGCGCCAGCAGCCAAGCTATTGGGGGGGGCACAGATACGCAGTATTTT
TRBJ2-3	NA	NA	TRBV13	CASSSRASPDTQYF	TGTGCCAGCAGCTCTAGGGCGTCCCCAGATACGCAGTATTTT
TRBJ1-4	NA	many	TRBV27	CASSSQGTREKLFF	TGTGCCAGCAGTTCACAGGGTACTAGGGAAAAACTGTTTTTT
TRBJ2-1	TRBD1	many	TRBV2	CASTKDRGSLEQFF	TGTGCCAGCACTAAGGACAGGGGGTCCCTGGAGCAGTTCTTC
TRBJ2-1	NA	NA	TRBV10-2	CASSDWSSYNEQFF	TGCGCCAGCAGTGACTGGAGCTCCTACAATGAGCAGTTCTTC
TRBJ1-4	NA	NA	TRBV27	CASSLVTATNEKLFF	TGTGCCAGCAGTTTAGTAACCGCAACTAATGAAAAACTGTTTTTT
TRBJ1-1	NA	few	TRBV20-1	CSAAAWGLTEAFF	TGCAGTGCTGCTGCTTGGGGCCTCACTGAAGCTTTCTTT
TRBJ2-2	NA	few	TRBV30	CAWSYKEGNPANTGELFF	TGTGCCTGGAGTTATAAGGAGGGTAACCCAGCGAACACCGGGGAGCTGTTTTTT
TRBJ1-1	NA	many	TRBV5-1	CASRSLGNQNTEAFF	TGCGCCAGCAGAAGCCTGGGAAATCAGAACACTGAAGCTTTCTTT
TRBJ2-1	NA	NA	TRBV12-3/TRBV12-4	CASSSPTPRDNEQFF	TGTGCCAGCAGTTCCCCTACTCCCAGAGACAATGAGCAGTTCTTC
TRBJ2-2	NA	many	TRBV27	CASSLSDSGSGELFF	TGTGCCAGCAGTTTGTCCGACTCGGGTTCCGGGGAGCTGTTTTTT
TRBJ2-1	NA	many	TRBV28	CASSTDGLYNEQFF	TGTGCCAGCAGTACCGACGGACTCTACAATGAGCAGTTCTTC
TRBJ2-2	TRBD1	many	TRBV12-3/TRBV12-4	CASTLGQVSGELFF	TGTGCCAGCACCCTCGGACAGGTCTCCGGGGAGCTGTTTTTT
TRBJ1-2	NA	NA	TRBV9	CASRGDRLSNGYTF	TGTGCCAGCAGGGGAGACAGACTTTCGAATGGCTACACCTTC
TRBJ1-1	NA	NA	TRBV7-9	CASSKINTEAFF	TGTGCCAGCAGCAAGATTAACACTGAAGCTTTCTTT
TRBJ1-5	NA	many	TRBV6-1	CASRPQGLGGNQPQHF	TGTGCCAGCAGACCCCAGGGGCTTGGTGGGAATCAGCCCCAGCATTTT
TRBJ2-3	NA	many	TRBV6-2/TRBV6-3	CASSYSEEMGITDTQYF	TGTGCCAGCAGTTACTCGGAGGAGATGGGGATTACAGATACGCAGTATTTT
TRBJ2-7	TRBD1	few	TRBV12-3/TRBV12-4	CASSFRAGTGPTPGPYEQYF	TGTGCCAGCAGTTTTAGGGCCGGGACAGGCCCGACCCCAGGTCCCTACGAGCAGTACTTC
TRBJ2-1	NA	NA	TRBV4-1	CASSHRDEQFF	TGCGCCAGCAGCCATAGGGATGAGCAGTTCTTC
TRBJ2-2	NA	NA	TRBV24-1	CATSDNGRDTGELFF	TGTGCCACCAGTGATAACGGGCGAGACACCGGGGAGCTGTTTTTT
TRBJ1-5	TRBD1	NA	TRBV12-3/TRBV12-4	CASSPGTGGEGPQHF	TGTGCCAGCAGCCCCGGGACAGGGGGCGAAGGGCCCCAGCATTTT
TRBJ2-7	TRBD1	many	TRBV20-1	CSAIADRSSEQYF	TGCAGTGCCATCGCGGACAGGTCGAGCGAGCAGTACTTC
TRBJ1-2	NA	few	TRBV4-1	CASSQPTGRVDGYTF	TGCGCCAGCAGCCAACCTACAGGGAGGGTCGATGGCTACACCTTC
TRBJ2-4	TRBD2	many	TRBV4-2	CASSQGLAGSLAKNIQYF	TGTGCCAGCAGCCAAGGACTAGCGGGAAGCCTAGCCAAAAACATTCAGTACTTC
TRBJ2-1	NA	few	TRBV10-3	CANLPLDGSYNEQFF	TGTGCCAACCTACCCCTAGATGGCTCCTACAATGAGCAGTTCTTC
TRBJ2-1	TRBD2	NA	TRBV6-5	CASSYGEGSYNEQFF	TGTGCCAGCAGTTATGGGGAGGGCTCCTACAATGAGCAGTTCTTC
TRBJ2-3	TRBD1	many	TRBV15	CATGNRGSTDTQYF	TGTGCCACCGGGAACAGGGGAAGCACAGATACGCAGTATTTT
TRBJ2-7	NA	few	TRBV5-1	CASSLSGKGTYEQYF	TGCGCCAGCAGCTTATCAGGGAAGGGGACCTACGAGCAGTACTTC
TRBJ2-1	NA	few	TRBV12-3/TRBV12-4	CASSLRLGIYNEQFF	TGTGCCAGCAGTTTAAGACTAGGTATCTACAATGAGCAGTTCTTC
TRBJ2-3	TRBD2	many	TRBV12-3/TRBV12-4	CASRRKGGAGGTDTQYF	TGTGCCAGCAGGCGGAAGGGTGGAGCGGGAGGCACAGATACGCAGTATTTT
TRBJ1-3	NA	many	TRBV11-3	CASSPGARTSGNTIYF	TGTGCCAGCAGCCCAGGCGCCAGGACCTCTGGAAACACCATATATTTT
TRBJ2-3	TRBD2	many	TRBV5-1	CASSSGTSGRGSDTQYF	TGCGCCAGCAGTTCCGGGACTAGCGGGAGGGGATCGGATACGCAGTATTTT
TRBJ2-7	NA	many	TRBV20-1	CSARGRRQSYEQYF	TGCAGTGCTAGGGGACGGAGACAATCCTACGAGCAGTACTTC
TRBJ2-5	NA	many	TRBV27	CASSFPGRGETQYF	TGTGCCAGCAGTTTCCCCGGCCGGGGAGAGACCCAGTACTTC
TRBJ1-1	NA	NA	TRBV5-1	CASSNVGAKNTEAFF	TGCGCCAGCAGTAATGTAGGAGCGAAGAACACTGAAGCTTTCTTT